This TCR beta chain was observed in a study of blood T cell repertoires in COVID-19. Overall study context: Donors in the United States, Italy and Spain gave samples during acute or convalescent COVID-19. PBMCs, B-cell-depleted T cells, or T cells were the source of the cDNA or gDNA that made up the material.

Germline values: CDR1 ENHRY, CDR2 SYGVKD. The J segment lost 0 bases and the V segment lost 5 bases, leaving 5 bases of the junction unmatched. This CDR3 has 15 amino acids. In the study's own analysis: Reference gene primer amplification yielded estimated nucleated cell counts. TCRdb's table, derived via immunoSEQ multiplex PCR, lists solely in-frame clones and lacks some. V and J calls plus clone size are reproduced from that table; the DNA served to infer D and trimming. The sample yields a few hundred thousand clones, roughly 85% seen once. The gene calls are TRBV10-3 and TRBJ2-7, with 9 bases lining up with TRBD2. Sequenced input: peripheral blood. The receptor's source is a man aged 50 to 60 with active or convalescent COVID-19. The CDR3 loop reads CAISRASGDSYEQYF. The CDR3 DNA sequence: TGTGCCATCAGTAGGGCTAGCGGGGACTCCTACGAGCAGTACTTC.